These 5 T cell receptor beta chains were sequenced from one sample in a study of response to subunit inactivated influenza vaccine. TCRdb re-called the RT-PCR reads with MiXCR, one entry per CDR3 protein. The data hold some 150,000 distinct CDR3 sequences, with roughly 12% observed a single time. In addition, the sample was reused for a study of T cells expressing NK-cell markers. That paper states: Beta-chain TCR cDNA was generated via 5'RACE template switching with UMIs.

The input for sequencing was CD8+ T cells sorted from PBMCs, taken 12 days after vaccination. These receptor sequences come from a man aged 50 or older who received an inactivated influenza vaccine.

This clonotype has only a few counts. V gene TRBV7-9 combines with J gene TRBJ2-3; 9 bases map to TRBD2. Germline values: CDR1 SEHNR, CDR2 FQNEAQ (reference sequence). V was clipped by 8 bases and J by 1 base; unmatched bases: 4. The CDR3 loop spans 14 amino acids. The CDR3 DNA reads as TGTGCCAGCGATAGCGGGGGACGCACAGATACGCAGTATTTT. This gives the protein CASDSGGRTDTQYF.

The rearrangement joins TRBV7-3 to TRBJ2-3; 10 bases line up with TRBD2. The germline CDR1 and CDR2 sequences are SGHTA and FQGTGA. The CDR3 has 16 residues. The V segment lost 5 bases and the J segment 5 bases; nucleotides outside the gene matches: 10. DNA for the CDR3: TGTGCCAGCAGCATATACGGTCTAGCGGGAGTAGATACGCAGTATTTT. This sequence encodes CASSIYGLAGVDTQYF.

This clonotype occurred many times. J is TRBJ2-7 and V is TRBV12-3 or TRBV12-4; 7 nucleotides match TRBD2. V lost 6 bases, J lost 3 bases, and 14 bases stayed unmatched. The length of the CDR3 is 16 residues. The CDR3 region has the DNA TGTGCCAGCAGCCCCTTAGCTGTGGGAGGGTTCTACGAGCAGTACTTC. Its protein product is CASSPLAVGGFYEQYF.

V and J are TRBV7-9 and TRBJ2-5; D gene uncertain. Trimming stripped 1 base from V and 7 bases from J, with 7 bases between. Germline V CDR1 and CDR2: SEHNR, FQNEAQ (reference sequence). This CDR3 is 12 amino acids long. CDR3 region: CASSLGGRTQYF. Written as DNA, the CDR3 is TGTGCCAGCAGCTTAGGGGGAAGGACCCAGTACTTC.

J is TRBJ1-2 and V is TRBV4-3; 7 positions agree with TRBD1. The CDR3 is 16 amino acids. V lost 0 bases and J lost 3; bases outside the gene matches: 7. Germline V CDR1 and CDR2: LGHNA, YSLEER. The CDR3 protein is CASSQDPDRDDYGYTF. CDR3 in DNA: TGCGCCAGCAGCCAAGATCCCGACAGGGATGACTATGGCTACACCTTC.